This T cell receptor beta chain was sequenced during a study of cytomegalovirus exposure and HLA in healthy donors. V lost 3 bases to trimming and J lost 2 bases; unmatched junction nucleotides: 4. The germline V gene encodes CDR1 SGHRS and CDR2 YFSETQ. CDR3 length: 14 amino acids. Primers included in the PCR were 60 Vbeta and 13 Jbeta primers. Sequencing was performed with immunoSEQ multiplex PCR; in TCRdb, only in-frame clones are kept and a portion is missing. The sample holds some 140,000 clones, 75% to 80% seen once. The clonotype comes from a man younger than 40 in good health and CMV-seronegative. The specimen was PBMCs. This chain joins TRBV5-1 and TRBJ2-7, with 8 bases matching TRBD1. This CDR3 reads CASSSRTGPYEQYF. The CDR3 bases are TGCGCCAGCAGCTCCAGGACAGGGCCCTACGAGCAGTACTTC. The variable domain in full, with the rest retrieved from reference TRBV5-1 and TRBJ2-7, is KAGVTQTPRYLIKTRGQQVTLSCSPISGHRSVSWYQQTPGQGLQFLFEYFSETQRNKGNFPGRFSGRQFSNSRSEMNVSTLELGDSALYLCASSSRTGPYEQYFGPGTRLTVT.